The clone carrying this T cell receptor (beta chain) is medium-sized. The V and J ends lost 4 bases and 10 bases respectively, with 20 bases between them. The CDR3 has 14 residues. Germline V gene lookup returns CDR1 SGDLS and CDR2 YYNGEE. Per the original methods: Using reference gene primer amplification, nucleated cell counts were estimated. Clones were sequenced by immunoSEQ multiplex PCR, and TCRdb holds only the in-frame ones, with some missing. V, J and clone size derive from that table, while D and trimming were established from the DNA sequence. The data hold about 33,000 clones, with 85% to 90% observed a single time. The sample originates from a study of blood T cell repertoires in COVID-19.

This sequence originates from a human donor in a cohort sampled during active COVID-19. Sequencing used peripheral blood. The chain uses TRBV9 and TRBJ1-2; D may be TRBD1 (5 bases). The CDR3, as DNA: TGTGCCAGCAGCTCACGAACTCTCAGGGAGGACTACACCTTC. It is translated as CASSSRTLREDYTF.